Reported below is one TCR beta chain. This sample was included in a study of control samples from healthy donors and cancer patients. The data were produced by immunoSEQ multiplex PCR, yet TCRdb's version contains in-frame clones alone and is incomplete. This table holds about 150,000 clones, 92% found once. Germline CDR1 is MNHNS and CDR2 is SASEGT. Trimming at V came to 3 bases and at J to 5 bases, leaving 12 bases not matched to a gene. CDR3 length: 16 amino acids. The V call is TRBV6-1, the J call TRBJ2-5; 7 nucleotides match TRBD2. This sequence was found in a woman in her twenties or thirties in good health. The sample taken for sequencing was blood. CDR3 in amino acids: CASSDWGGRATETQYF. The CDR3 DNA sequence: TGTGCCAGCAGTGATTGGGGAGGGAGGGCCACCGAGACCCAGTACTTC.